This section outlines one T cell receptor (beta chain) sequence together with its context. The CDR3 is 14 amino acids. V lost 2 bases and J 2 bases, leaving 9 bases between the germline ends. CDR1 is MNHEY, CDR2 SVGEGT, per germline. Source study methods: Amplification of reference gene primers provided the estimated nucleated cell counts. The protocol was immunoSEQ multiplex PCR, while the TCRdb copy is restricted to in-frame clones and leaves out a portion. From that table come the V and J calls and clone size; the DNA was used to work out D and trimming. The sample yields 90,000 to 130,000 clones, roughly four fifths seen once. This entry comes from a study of blood T cell repertoires in COVID-19. The wider study: Samples representing acute and convalescent COVID-19 were sourced from the United States, Italy and Spain. From T cells, B-cell-depleted T cells, or PBMCs came the material, which was cDNA or gDNA.

The chain is built from TRBV6-2 or TRBV6-3 and TRBJ1-1; a possible D gene is TRBD1 (6 bases). Sample: peripheral blood. This TCR was recovered from a woman aged 55 to 70 with acute or convalescent COVID-19. CDR3 sequence (DNA): TGTGCCAGCAGTTACCAGGGGCTAAACACTGAAGCTTTCTTT. Amino acid sequence: CASSYQGLNTEAFF.